Following are 16 T cell receptor beta chains from one sample sequenced in a study of blood T cell repertoires in COVID-19. Here immunoSEQ multiplex PCR was the method, and the copy in TCRdb shows in-frame clones only, minus some. The table lists around 260,000 clones, 80% to 95% of them singletons, with 0.95% to 1.2% in the top ten. Sample: PBMCs or T cells enriched from blood (not recorded which). These receptors originate from a woman aged 25 to 39 who had recovered from COVID-19.

This chain connects TRBV19 to TRBJ1-5, with TRBD1 matching 10 bases. There are 13 residues in the CDR3. Germline values: CDR1 LNHDA, CDR2 SQIVND (reference sequence). J lost 7 bases, V lost 7 bases, and 4 bases had no gene match. This CDR3 is CASNQDRGQPQHF. CDR3 coding DNA: TGTGCCAGTAATCAGGACAGGGGGCAGCCCCAGCATTTT.

J is TRBJ2-7 and V is TRBV27; possibly TRBD2 for D (5 bases). The CDR3 is made up of 16 amino acids. Looked up from germline, CDR1 is MNHEY and CDR2 is SMNVEV (reference sequence). The V end was cut by 2 bases, the J end by 2 bases, with 16 bases between. CDR3 nucleotide sequence: TGTGCCAGCAGTTTAACGAACTTCGGCGGGCCCTACGAGCAGTACTTC. Translation gives CASSLTNFGGPYEQYF.

V and J are TRBV10-3 and TRBJ1-5; 10 nucleotides agree with TRBD1. Germline lookup yields CDR1 ENHRY and CDR2 SYGVKD. The V segment lost 3 bases and the J segment 0 bases; nucleotides outside the gene matches: 8. This CDR3 spans 18 amino acids. The DNA for the CDR3 is TGTGCCATCAGTGATGCGGGACAGGGGTTTTATAGCAATCAGCCCCAGCATTTT. Protein: CAISDAGQGFYSNQPQHF.

This chain joins TRBV29-1 and TRBJ2-1, with TRBD1 identical over 7 bases. The CDR3 is made up of 13 amino acids. The germline CDR1 and CDR2 sequences are SQVTM and ANQGSEA. With 6 bases clipped from V and 6 bases from J, the junction kept 8 bases outside the gene matches. The CDR3 loop reads CSVRTGGLNEQFF. Here the CDR3 DNA reads TGCAGCGTGAGGACAGGTGGACTCAATGAGCAGTTCTTC.

The V call is TRBV7-3, the J call TRBJ1-1; 8 bases map to TRBD1. This CDR3 region has 13 residues. CDR1 is SGHTA and CDR2 is FQGTGA in the germline V gene. The junction had 7 bases not matched to a gene; V was cut back by 3 bases and J by 10 bases. The CDR3 protein is CASSFGKGTGAFF. CDR3 in DNA: TGTGCCAGCAGCTTCGGGAAGGGGACAGGAGCTTTCTTT. Combining the CDR3 with reference TRBV7-3 and TRBJ1-1 gives the whole variable domain GAGVSQTPSNKVTEKGKYVELRCDPISGHTALYWYRQSLGQGPEFLIYFQGTGAADDSGLPNDRFFAVRPEGSVSTLKIQRTERGDSAVYLCASSFGKGTGAFFGQGTRLTVV.

V is TRBV3-1 (or the pseudogene TRBV3-2) and J is TRBJ2-1, with 10 positions matching TRBD2. The germline gives CDR1 LGHDT, CDR2 YNNKEL (reference sequence). V lost 0 bases, J lost 0 bases, and 14 bases stayed unmatched. CDR3 length: 21 residues. The CDR3 loop is CASSQEGASGSPSSSYNEQFF. CDR3 DNA sequence: TGTGCCAGCAGCCAAGAAGGGGCTAGCGGGAGTCCTTCGAGCTCCTACAATGAGCAGTTCTTC.

The chain links TRBV28 to TRBJ2-2; D possibly corresponds to TRBD1 (6 bases). The V end was cut by 5 bases, the J end by 1 base, with 14 bases between. The CDR3 consists of 16 residues. Germline-derived CDR1 and CDR2 are MDHEN and SYDVKM. The CDR3 sequence: CASSAPGAQNTGELFF. The CDR3 bases are TGTGCCAGCAGTGCCCCAGGGGCACAGAACACCGGGGAGCTGTTTTTT.

The chain joins TRBV6-1 to TRBJ1-2; D may be TRBD1 (6 bases). The V end was cut by 1 base, the J end by 8 bases, with 14 bases between. The CDR3 extends over 14 amino acids. Germline V gives CDR1 MNHNS, CDR2 SASEGT. CDR3 loop: CASSEVTGQGGYTF. DNA of the CDR3: TGTGCCAGCAGTGAAGTAACAGGGCAGGGGGGCTACACCTTC.

The V and J genes are TRBV3-1 (or the pseudogene TRBV3-2) and TRBJ2-2; TRBD2 agrees at 13 bases. After removal of 0 bases from V and 4 bases from J, the junction contained 8 bases not matched to a gene. The CDR3 loop spans 19 amino acids. Germline CDR1 LGHDT, CDR2 YNNKEL (reference sequence). The CDR3 nucleotides are TGTGCCAGCAGCCAAGATCGGACTAGCGGGAGATTAGGCACCGGGGAGCTGTTTTTT. It specifies CASSQDRTSGRLGTGELFF.

The genes are TRBV6-5 and TRBJ1-5; 7 bases map to TRBD1. The CDR3 is 15 amino acids. Germline CDR1 and CDR2: MNHEY and SVGAGI. J gave up 8 bases and V 6 bases, and 13 bases lay outside the gene matches. The CDR3 sequence is CASRAQGLPLEPQHF. The CDR3 DNA reads TGTGCCAGCAGGGCACAGGGGTTGCCCCTCGAGCCCCAGCATTTT.

The rearrangement uses TRBV5-6 and TRBJ2-2; 9 nucleotides agree with TRBD2. This CDR3 contains 16 residues. The V gene end was trimmed by 1 base and the J gene end by 5 bases; junction bases not matched to a gene: 6. The germline CDR1 and CDR2 sequences are SGHDT and YYEEEE. The CDR3 sequence: CASSLSWREGTGELFF. The CDR3 nucleotides are TGTGCCAGCAGCTTGTCTTGGCGGGAGGGTACCGGGGAGCTGTTTTTT.

The chain joins TRBV9 to TRBJ1-2; 7 nucleotides align to TRBD1. From germline, CDR1 is SGDLS and CDR2 YYNGEE. The junction had 13 bases not matched to a gene; V was cut back by 4 bases and J by 4 bases. This CDR3 has 16 residues. CDR3 sequence reads: CASSLGQLKASYGYTF. The CDR3 DNA sequence: TGTGCCAGCAGCCTGGGACAGCTAAAGGCTTCCTATGGCTACACCTTC.

V is TRBV6-4 and J is TRBJ1-4; D uncertain. V was trimmed by 0 bases and J by 11 bases, leaving 7 bases between them. Germline CDR1 MRHNA, CDR2 SNTAGT. This CDR3 is 12 amino acids long. CDR3 protein: CASSDSSGKLFF. The CDR3 nucleotides read TGTGCCAGCAGTGACTCAAGTGGCAAACTGTTTTTT.

The rearrangement links TRBV29-1 to TRBJ2-3, with 7 bases that match TRBD2. The germline V gene has CDR1 SQVTM and CDR2 ANQGSEA. CDR3 length equals 14 residues. J lost 2 bases, V lost 4 bases, and 6 bases had no gene match. DNA of the CDR3: TGCAGCGTTGCGGCTAGCGGATACACAGATACGCAGTATTTT. It specifies CSVAASGYTDTQYF.

The chain recombines TRBV13 with TRBJ2-2; 7 bases are a match to TRBD2. There are 15 residues in the CDR3. The J segment lost 4 bases and the V segment lost 8 bases, leaving 10 bases of the junction unmatched. The germline gives CDR1 PRHDT, CDR2 FYEKMQ (reference sequence). The DNA of the CDR3 is TGTGCCAGCTTTAGGGCGGGAGAGGGCACCGGGGAGCTGTTTTTT. Its protein product is CASFRAGEGTGELFF.

This clone was seen a handful of times. This chain joins TRBV6-5 and TRBJ2-5; 7 bases are shared with TRBD2. The ends lost 2 bases at V and 5 bases at J; junction bases unmatched: 11. Germline assignment: CDR1 MNHEY and CDR2 SVGAGI. This CDR3 has 16 residues. The CDR3 loop is CASSYGAGVSVETQYF. The CDR3, as DNA: TGTGCCAGCAGTTACGGGGCGGGAGTTTCTGTCGAGACCCAGTACTTC.